The present T cell receptor (beta chain) was sequenced within a study of blood T cell repertoires in COVID-19. Profiling relied on immunoSEQ multiplex PCR, and the TCRdb table lists in-frame clones only, not all of them. The sample carries over 250,000 clones, about 87% recorded once. The table lists this clone with a count of one. What the recovered Cohort 3 donors had was two negative PCRs, clearance, or symptom resolution. The sequenced sample was PBMCs or T cells enriched from blood (not recorded which). The receptor was isolated from a woman aged 30 to 39 who had recovered from COVID-19.

The CDR3 DNA is TGCGCCAGCAGCTTGCGGGGGGACACAGATACGCAGTATTTT. It translates to CASSLRGDTDTQYF. The chain employs TRBV5-1 and TRBJ2-3; 7 bases fit TRBD2. The CDR3 consists of 14 residues. V lost 1 base and J lost 2; bases outside the gene matches: 1. Germline-derived CDR1 and CDR2 are SGHRS and YFSETQ.